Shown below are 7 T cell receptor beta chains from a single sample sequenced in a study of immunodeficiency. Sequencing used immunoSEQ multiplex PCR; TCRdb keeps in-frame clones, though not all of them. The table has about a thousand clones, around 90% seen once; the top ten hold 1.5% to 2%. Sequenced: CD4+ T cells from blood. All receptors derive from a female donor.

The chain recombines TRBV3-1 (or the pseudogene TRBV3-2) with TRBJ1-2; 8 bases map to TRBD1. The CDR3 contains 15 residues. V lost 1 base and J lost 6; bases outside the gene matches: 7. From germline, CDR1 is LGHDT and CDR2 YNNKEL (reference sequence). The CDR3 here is CASSQARGRGNGYTF. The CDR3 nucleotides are TGTGCCAGCAGCCAAGCCAGGGGGCGCGGGAATGGCTACACCTTC.

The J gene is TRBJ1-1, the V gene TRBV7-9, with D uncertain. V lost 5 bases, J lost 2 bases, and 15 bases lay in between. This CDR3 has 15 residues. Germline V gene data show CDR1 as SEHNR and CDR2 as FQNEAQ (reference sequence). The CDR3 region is CASSLLVGENTEAFF. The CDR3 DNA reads TGTGCCAGCAGCCTGTTGGTTGGCGAAAACACTGAAGCTTTCTTT.

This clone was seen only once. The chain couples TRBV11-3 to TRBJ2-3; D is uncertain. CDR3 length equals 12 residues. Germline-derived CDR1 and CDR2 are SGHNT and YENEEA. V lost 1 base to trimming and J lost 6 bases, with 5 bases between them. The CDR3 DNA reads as TGTGCCAGCAGCTTAGGGGTCGATACGCAGTATTTT. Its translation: CASSLGVDTQYF.

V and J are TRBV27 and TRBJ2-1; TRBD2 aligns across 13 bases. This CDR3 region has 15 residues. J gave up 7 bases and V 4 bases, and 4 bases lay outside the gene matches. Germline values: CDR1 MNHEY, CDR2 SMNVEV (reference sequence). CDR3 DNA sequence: TGTGCCAGCAGTTCGGGGACTAGCGGGGCTAATGAGCAGTTCTTC. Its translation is CASSSGTSGANEQFF.

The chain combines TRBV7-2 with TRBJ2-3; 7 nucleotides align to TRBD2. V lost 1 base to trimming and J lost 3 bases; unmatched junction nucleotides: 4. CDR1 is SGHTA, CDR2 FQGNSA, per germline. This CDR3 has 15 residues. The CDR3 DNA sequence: TGTGCCAGCAGCTTAGAACGGCGGGAGACAGATACGCAGTATTTT. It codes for CASSLERRETDTQYF.

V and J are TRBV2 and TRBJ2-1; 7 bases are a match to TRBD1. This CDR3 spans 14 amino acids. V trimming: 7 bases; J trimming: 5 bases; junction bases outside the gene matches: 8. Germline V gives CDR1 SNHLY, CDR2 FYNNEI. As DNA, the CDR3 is TGTGCCAGCAAACTCCGGGACAGCAACAATGAGCAGTTCTTC. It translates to CASKLRDSNNEQFF.

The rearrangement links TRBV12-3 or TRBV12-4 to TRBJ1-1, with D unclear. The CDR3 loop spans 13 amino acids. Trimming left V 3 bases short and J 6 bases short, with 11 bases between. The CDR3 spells CASSFNRPPEAFF. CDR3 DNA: TGTGCCAGCAGTTTTAATAGACCCCCTGAAGCTTTCTTT.